This TCR beta chain comes out of a study of cytomegalovirus exposure and HLA in healthy donors. Whole-study results and caveats: Cytomegalovirus association was listed for approximately 160 TCR beta chains. The authors assumed roughly uniform sequencing depth across donors for presence/absence analyses. It was likely that a cluster of highly shared sequence variants was a sequencing artifact. Approximately 17,000 TCR beta sequences were associated with HLA alleles at 0.05 false discovery rate in a later analysis.

PCR involved 60 Vbeta and 13 Jbeta primers. Measured with immunoSEQ multiplex PCR; TCRdb has only the in-frame clones, and not every one. The sample contains tens of thousands of clones, roughly 74% of which appear only once. This CDR3 spans 17 amino acids. Germline values: CDR1 SGHRS, CDR2 YFSETQ. In this sample, this clone turned up a few times. The antigen remains unidentified. An end of the junction does not agree with germline; a read error may underlie this. This chain connects TRBV5-1 to TRBJ2-7, with D perhaps being TRBD1 or TRBD2 (5 bases each). The sequence was collected from a man aged 35-49 years in good health and CMV-seronegative. Specimen: PBMCs. CDR3 in amino acids: CVSGQAGSSVLGYEQYF. The CDR3 region has the DNA TGCGTCAGCGGTCAAGCAGGGTCGTCAGTATTGGGATACGAGCAGTACTTC.